This T cell receptor (beta chain) was profiled in a study of shared clonotypes between healthy human individuals. General study points: Rarefaction demonstrated incomplete sorted-subset sequencing despite large depth.

This clone was observed once. Antigen: not known. For sorted subsets, approximately 0.2 ug DNA per replicate equaled approximately 32,000 T cell genomes. Repertoires were generated with immunoSEQ multiplex PCR, while TCRdb's copy carries only in-frame clones and drops some. The sample consists of about 1.4 million clones, roughly 96% of them appearing once. Caucasian adults living in Nashville, Tennessee, provided all samples. Trimming removed 0 bases at V and 3 bases at J, with 13 bases between. Germline V gene sequence: CDR1 SGDLS, CDR2 YYNGEE. The CDR3 sequence is 16 residues long. Specimen: naive CD4+ T cells sorted from blood. Subset here: CD45RA+ positively selected. This sequence joins TRBV9 and TRBJ2-1; perhaps TRBD2 as D (5 bases). This receptor was taken from a man younger than 45 in good health. The CDR3 coding sequence is TGTGCCAGCAGCGTAGGCTCTCTAGCTAACTACAATGAGCAGTTCTTC. This encodes CASSVGSLANYNEQFF. Together with reference TRBV9 and TRBJ2-1, the CDR3 gives the full variable domain: DSGVTQTPKHLITATGQRVTLRCSPRSGDLSVYWYQQSLDQGLQFLIQYYNGEERAKGNILERFSAQQFPDLHSELNLSSLELGDSALYFCASSVGSLANYNEQFFGPGTRLTVL.